This T cell receptor (beta chain) was identified in a study of shared clonotypes between healthy human individuals. Profiling relied on immunoSEQ multiplex PCR, and the TCRdb table lists in-frame clones only, not all of them. The sample lists fewer than 550,000 clones, nearly 80% occurring once. CDR1 is LGHNA and CDR2 is YSLEER in the germline V gene. The ends lost 1 base at V and 2 bases at J; junction bases unmatched: 4. CDR3 length equals 15 residues. Sequenced input: PBMCs. The receptor was derived from a woman in her 40s in good health. Some clones in this sample may be carry-over from other donors' samples. The chain is built from TRBV4-3 and TRBJ1-2, with 7 bases that match TRBD1. In DNA, the CDR3 is TGCGCCAGCAGCCAAGCTAACAGGGGAAACTATGGCTACACCTTC. Translation gives CASSQANRGNYGYTF.